A selection of T cell receptor beta chains follows, all from one sample in a study of a mutant IDH1 vaccine in newly diagnosed glioma. No antigens are known for them. The assay was immunoSEQ multiplex PCR, and TCRdb's table has in-frame clones only and misses some. The table records 60,000 or so clones, about 86% of them present only once. The sequencing used PBMCs, collected from a glioma patient whose treatment included an IDH1 peptide vaccine. Source of these receptors: a woman aged 45 to 65 with glioma. Each CDR3 is given with its conserved first and last residue. The D gene is left open where the match is weak. Size is omitted from some rows. Given values are once, few, many or a class for expanded clones.

abundance,d_gene,v_gene,j_gene,CDR3aa,CDR3nt
once,.,TRBV11-3,TRBJ1-1,CASSLEGRSNTEAFF,TGTGCCAGCAGCTTAGAGGGCAGGTCAAACACTGAAGCTTTCTTT
.,.,TRBV7-9,TRBJ2-2,CASSLVEVPAGELFF,TGTGCCAGCAGCTTAGTGGAGGTGCCAGCCGGGGAGCTGTTTTTT
.,TRBD1,TRBV18,TRBJ1-2,CASSPPSRDRGSGYTF,TGTGCCAGCTCACCACCGTCCCGGGACAGGGGGAGTGGCTACACCTTC
.,.,TRBV5-6,TRBJ2-5,CASRNSGSEETQYF,TGTGCCAGCAGGAATTCCGGGTCAGAAGAGACCCAGTACTTC
.,.,TRBV5-1,TRBJ2-7,CASSFRDEQYF,TGCGCCAGCAGCTTCCGGGACGAGCAGTACTTC
.,TRBD2,TRBV9,TRBJ2-3,CASSIGTSTPDTQYF,TGTGCCAGCAGCATAGGGACTAGCACCCCAGATACGCAGTATTTT
.,TRBD1,TRBV6-5,TRBJ1-2,CASSYRTGGAESTF,TGTGCCAGCAGTTACCGGACAGGGGGCGCTGAGAGCACCTTC
.,.,TRBV5-1,TRBJ2-7,CASSLGGSSYEQYF,TGCGCCAGCAGCTTGGGGGGCAGCTCCTACGAGCAGTACTTC
.,TRBD1,TRBV7-8,TRBJ2-3,CASSRRTGGTTDTQYF,TGTGCCAGCAGCCGCCGGACAGGGGGCACCACAGATACGCAGTATTTT
once,.,TRBV19,TRBJ1-2,CASTDQQDLWNYGYTF,TGTGCCAGTACCGACCAGCAGGACCTATGGAACTATGGCTACACCTTC
.,TRBD1,TRBV18,TRBJ1-4,CASSQGPGTGMDEKLFF,TGTGCCAGCTCCCAAGGTCCCGGGACAGGGATGGACGAAAAACTGTTTTTT
.,TRBD1,TRBV19,TRBJ1-1,CASSSEGTGTEAFF,TGTGCCAGTAGTAGTGAGGGGACAGGCACTGAAGCTTTCTTT
medium-sized,.,TRBV10-1,TRBJ1-2,CASSDRDYGYTF,TGCGCCAGCAGTGACAGGGACTATGGCTACACCTTC
.,.,TRBV4-2,TRBJ1-5,CASSQETRQKNQPQHF,TGTGCCAGCAGCCAAGAAACTCGACAGAAGAATCAGCCCCAGCATTTT
.,TRBD1,TRBV4-2,TRBJ1-1,CASSLNRGPENTEAFF,TGTGCCAGCAGCCTTAACAGGGGACCCGAGAACACTGAAGCTTTCTTT
.,.,TRBV6-5,TRBJ2-3,CATRLGASTDTQYF,TGTGCCACGCGGCTGGGGGCTAGCACAGATACGCAGTATTTT
.,.,TRBV30,TRBJ1-2,CAWSVLTGRTYGYTF,TGTGCCTGGAGTGTACTGACGGGGCGAACGTATGGCTACACCTTC
.,TRBD2,TRBV29-1,TRBJ2-1,CSRGWGLGYNEQFF,TGCAGCAGGGGGTGGGGACTAGGGTACAATGAGCAGTTCTTC
once,TRBD1,TRBV5-6,TRBJ2-7,CASSSIQGAGYEQYF,TGTGCCAGCAGCTCAATCCAGGGGGCAGGCTACGAGCAGTACTTC
.,.,TRBV19,TRBJ2-2,CASSIDLLGELFF,TGTGCCAGTAGTATAGATTTGTTAGGGGAGCTGTTTTTT
.,TRBD2,TRBV9,TRBJ2-3,CASSARGGRPDTQYF,TGTGCCAGCAGCGCCCGGGGGGGCCGTCCAGATACGCAGTATTTT
.,.,TRBV2,TRBJ1-2,CASSVVKGDGYTF,TGTGCCAGCAGTGTGGTTAAAGGGGATGGCTACACCTTC
.,.,TRBV11-2,TRBJ2-2,CASSLPSGLVGELFF,TGTGCCAGCAGCTTACCCAGCGGGCTTGTGGGGGAGCTGTTTTTT
.,.,TRBV7-2,TRBJ1-2,CASSSSGGWANYGYTF,TGTGCCAGCAGCTCCAGCGGAGGGTGGGCTAACTATGGCTACACCTTC
few,.,TRBV29-1,TRBJ1-5,CSVGGGREDQPQHF,TGCAGCGTCGGTGGGGGCAGGGAAGATCAGCCCCAGCATTTT
.,TRBD1,TRBV10-3,TRBJ1-2,CAISWTGWGYTF,TGTGCCATCAGTTGGACAGGGTGGGGCTACACCTTC
.,.,TRBV11-1,TRBJ2-7,CASSSGHPSYEQYF,TGTGCCAGCAGCTCCGGGCACCCCTCCTACGAGCAGTACTTC
.,.,TRBV7-2,TRBJ2-7,CASSSAYEQYF,TGTGCCAGCAGCTCCGCCTACGAGCAGTACTTC
.,.,TRBV27,TRBJ1-2,CASSPRLGGYTF,TGTGCCAGCAGCCCCCGCTTGGGTGGCTACACCTTC
.,.,TRBV4-3,TRBJ1-2,CASSHQEGGYTF,TGCGCCAGCAGCCACCAGGAAGGGGGCTACACCTTC
.,.,TRBV27,TRBJ2-5,CASSFDRDSSTAQYF,TGTGCCAGCAGTTTTGACCGAGACAGCAGTACGGCCCAGTACTTC
few,TRBD1,TRBV5-5,TRBJ1-5,CASSLGDRGGNQPQHF,TGTGCCAGCAGCTTGGGGGACAGGGGAGGCAATCAGCCCCAGCATTTT
.,.,TRBV2,TRBJ1-6,CASSEAYTGTVNSPLHF,TGTGCCAGCAGTGAAGCCTATACCGGGACTGTCAATTCACCCCTCCACTTT
once,TRBD2,TRBV10-3,TRBJ2-5,CAISEKRGGRETQYF,TGTGCCATCAGTGAAAAGCGGGGGGGCCGGGAGACCCAGTACTTC
.,TRBD2,TRBV7-2,TRBJ2-5,CASSSSGQETQYF,TGTGCCAGCAGTTCTAGCGGGCAAGAGACCCAGTACTTC
.,.,TRBV30,TRBJ1-2,CAWSVVGGGYTF,TGTGCCTGGAGCGTGGTGGGGGGTGGCTACACCTTC
.,.,TRBV10-3,TRBJ1-1,CAISATNTEAFF,TGTGCCATCAGTGCAACGAACACTGAAGCTTTCTTT
.,.,TRBV5-4,TRBJ1-4,CASSLGDNKLFF,TGTGCCAGCAGCTTGGGGGACAATAAACTGTTTTTT
.,.,TRBV7-8,TRBJ1-3,CASSNPGGPGGNTIYF,TGTGCCAGCAGCAATCCGGGGGGGCCGGGAGGAAACACCATATATTTT
.,TRBD1,TRBV4-2,TRBJ2-2,CASSQVPRGTGELFF,TGTGCCAGCAGCCAAGTCCCCAGGGGGACCGGGGAGCTGTTTTTT
.,TRBD1,TRBV2,TRBJ1-2,CASSTRTGTGGTGYTF,TGTGCCAGCAGTACTCGAACCGGGACAGGGGGCACAGGCTACACCTTC
.,.,TRBV7-9,TRBJ1-6,CASSPSGAAFNSPLHF,TGTGCCAGCAGCCCCTCTGGGGCAGCCTTTAATTCACCCCTCCACTTT
few,.,TRBV6-1,TRBJ1-6,CASSEREGGSSPLHF,TGTGCCAGCAGTGAAAGGGAAGGTGGGTCTTCACCCCTCCACTTT
.,.,TRBV29-1,TRBJ1-2,CSVLDTYGYTF,TGCAGCGTGTTAGACACCTATGGCTACACCTTC